These T cell receptor beta chains were read from a single sample in a study of shared clonotypes between healthy human individuals. The protocol was immunoSEQ multiplex PCR, while the TCRdb copy is restricted to in-frame clones and leaves out a portion. This sample yields hundreds of thousands of clones, of which roughly 72% are seen a single time; roughly 2% belongs to the top ten. Sequenced sample: memory CD4+ T cells sorted from blood. The origin of the receptors is a woman aged 25 to 39 in good health. The CDR3 runs from the conserved cysteine through the conserved F or W. The D gene is left open where the match is weak. Size is stated for part of the rows, as once, few or many counts, or as a class when the clone is expanded.

CDR3nt,CDR3aa,d_gene,abundance,v_gene,j_gene
TGTGCCAGCAGCACCGGACAGGGGGCAATCTACGAGCAGTACTTC,CASSTGQGAIYEQYF,TRBD1,NA,TRBV7-2,TRBJ2-7
TGTGCCAGCAGTTACTTCGGGGGTCTTAGGCGGGGCTACTACGAGCAGTACTTC,CASSYFGGLRRGYYEQYF,NA,NA,TRBV6-7,TRBJ2-7
TGTGCCAGCAGCCAGCAATCGGGTCCCTACGAGCAGTACTTC,CASSQQSGPYEQYF,NA,NA,TRBV14,TRBJ2-7
TGCAGCGTTGAGGTGGGACGTTGGGAAAAACTGTTTTTT,CSVEVGRWEKLFF,NA,NA,TRBV29-1,TRBJ1-4
TGTGCCAGCAAGCGAAGTCCGGACAACGTCCTGACTTTC,CASKRSPDNVLTF,NA,once,TRBV6-5,TRBJ2-6
TGTGCCAGCAGCCAATCGACGAAGGATCAGCCCCAGCATTTT,CASSQSTKDQPQHF,NA,NA,TRBV16,TRBJ1-5
TGTGCCAGCAGTGCACCCCCGGGCGTCACCGGGGAGCTGTTTTTT,CASSAPPGVTGELFF,NA,NA,TRBV27,TRBJ2-2
TGTGCCAGCGGGACAGGGGACACCGGGGAGCTGTTTTTT,CASGTGDTGELFF,TRBD1,NA,TRBV6-5,TRBJ2-2
TGTGCCAGCAGCCGTAACGTGAACACTGAAGCTTTCTTT,CASSRNVNTEAFF,NA,NA,TRBV9,TRBJ1-1
TGCGCCAGCAGCTTGGAGCGTCCTGCGGGAGGTGGTGGTGAGCAGTTCTTC,CASSLERPAGGGGEQFF,TRBD2,many,TRBV5-1,TRBJ2-1
TGCAGCGTACCCGCGGGGGTGGGAGGCTACACCTTC,CSVPAGVGGYTF,NA,NA,TRBV29-1,TRBJ1-2
TGTGCCAGCCTGGGAAAGAACACAGATACGCAGTATTTT,CASLGKNTDTQYF,NA,few,TRBV28,TRBJ2-3
TGTGCCCCCACTCGGGGATTTGGAAACACCATATATTTT,CAPTRGFGNTIYF,NA,NA,TRBV19,TRBJ1-3
TGTGCCAGCAGCTTAAAAGGGAGCGGAGCAGCCTACGAGCAGTACTTC,CASSLKGSGAAYEQYF,NA,NA,TRBV7-3,TRBJ2-7
TGTGCCTGGAGTGTAAAGGGAACCGGGGAGCTGTTTTTT,CAWSVKGTGELFF,NA,NA,TRBV30,TRBJ2-2
TGCGCCAGCAGCTTGGGGGACAGTCGGTCCCAAGAGACCCAGTACTTC,CASSLGDSRSQETQYF,TRBD1,once,TRBV5-1,TRBJ2-5
TGCGCCAGCAGCTCTAGGACTAGCGGGACAGTCGAGCAGTACTTC,CASSSRTSGTVEQYF,TRBD2,NA,TRBV5-1,TRBJ2-7
TGTGCCAGCAGCTTAGAACACGGGGCAGGGGATGGCTACACCTTC,CASSLEHGAGDGYTF,NA,NA,TRBV7-9,TRBJ1-2
TGTGCCAGCAGTTATGCCAGCAGGGGGAACACTGAAGCTTTCTTT,CASSYASRGNTEAFF,NA,NA,TRBV6-5,TRBJ1-1
TGTGCCAGTAGTATAGGGCGCACAGATACGCAGTATTTT,CASSIGRTDTQYF,NA,NA,TRBV19,TRBJ2-3